This T cell receptor beta chain was captured in a study of radiotherapy plus CTLA-4 blockade in lung cancer. Looking at the study overall: Disease control was seen in over 25% of patients, objective responses in approximately 19%.

Only in-frame clones appear in the TCRdb table, and some are missing; sequencing was by immunoSEQ multiplex PCR. The data hold more than 60,000 clones, with around 76% observed a single time. This clone showed up just a few times. Antigen specificity is unknown. Points from the study as a whole: Tumor-derived TCR clones expanded in blood after radiotherapy plus ipilimumab. Reports identified early blood T cell clone dynamics, with interferon-beta, as the best response predictor.

CTLA-4 blockade using ipilimumab, together with focal radiation, was received by patients with chemo-refractory metastatic non-small-cell lung cancer. Specimen: peripheral blood, collected from a patient treated with radiotherapy plus ipilimumab. The sequence was obtained from a human donor with non-small cell lung cancer who had a complete response to radiotherapy plus ipilimumab.

CDR3 in DNA: TGTGCCAGCAGTGACCCCCTGACTAGCGGGAGGGCCTGGAATGAGCAGTTCTTC. This sequence encodes CASSDPLTSGRAWNEQFF. The chain employs TRBV25-1 and TRBJ2-1; TRBD2 aligns across 14 bases. The CDR3 has 18 amino acids. J was trimmed by 7 bases and V by 3 bases; bases with no gene match: 11. Per germline, CDR1 MGHDK and CDR2 SYGVNS.